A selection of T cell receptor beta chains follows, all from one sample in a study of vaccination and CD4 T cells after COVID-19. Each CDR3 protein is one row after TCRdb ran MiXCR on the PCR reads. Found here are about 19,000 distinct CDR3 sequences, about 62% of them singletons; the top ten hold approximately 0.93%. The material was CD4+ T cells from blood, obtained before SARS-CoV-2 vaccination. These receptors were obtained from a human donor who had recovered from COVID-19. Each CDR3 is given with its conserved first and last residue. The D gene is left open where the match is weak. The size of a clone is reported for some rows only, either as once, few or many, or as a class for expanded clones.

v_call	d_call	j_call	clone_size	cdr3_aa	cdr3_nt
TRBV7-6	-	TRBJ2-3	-	CASSFAEGLGIDTQYF	TGTGCCAGCAGCTTTGCGGAGGGCCTAGGTATAGATACGCAGTATTTT
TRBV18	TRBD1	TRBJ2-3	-	CASSPPWTGGPTDTQYF	TGTGCCAGCTCACCACCCTGGACAGGGGGCCCCACAGATACGCAGTATTTT
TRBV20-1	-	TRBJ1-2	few	CSARGAGPAGGYTF	TGCAGTGCTAGAGGGGCAGGGCCTGCTGGGGGCTACACCTTC
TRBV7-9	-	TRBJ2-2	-	CASSFSRANTGELFF	TGTGCCAGCAGCTTCTCCCGTGCGAACACCGGGGAGCTGTTTTTT
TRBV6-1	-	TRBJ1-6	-	CASSQGRGGSGSPLHF	TGTGCCAGCAGTCAGGGACGTGGGGGCAGTGGGTCACCCCTCCACTTT
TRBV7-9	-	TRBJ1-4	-	CASSQSTNEKLFF	TGTGCCAGCAGCCAATCAACTAATGAAAAACTGTTTTTT
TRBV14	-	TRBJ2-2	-	CASSQRASIPGELFF	TGTGCCAGCAGCCAAAGGGCTAGTATCCCCGGGGAGCTGTTTTTT
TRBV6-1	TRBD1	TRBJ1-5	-	CASSPRTGRQGQPQHF	TGTGCCAGCAGCCCCCGGACAGGGAGGCAGGGACAGCCCCAGCATTTT
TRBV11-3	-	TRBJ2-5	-	CASSLAPDQETQYF	TGTGCCAGCAGCTTAGCTCCCGACCAAGAGACCCAGTACTTC
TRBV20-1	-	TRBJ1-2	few	CSSDNRSKNYGYTF	TGCAGTTCGGACAACAGGAGCAAAAACTATGGCTACACCTTC